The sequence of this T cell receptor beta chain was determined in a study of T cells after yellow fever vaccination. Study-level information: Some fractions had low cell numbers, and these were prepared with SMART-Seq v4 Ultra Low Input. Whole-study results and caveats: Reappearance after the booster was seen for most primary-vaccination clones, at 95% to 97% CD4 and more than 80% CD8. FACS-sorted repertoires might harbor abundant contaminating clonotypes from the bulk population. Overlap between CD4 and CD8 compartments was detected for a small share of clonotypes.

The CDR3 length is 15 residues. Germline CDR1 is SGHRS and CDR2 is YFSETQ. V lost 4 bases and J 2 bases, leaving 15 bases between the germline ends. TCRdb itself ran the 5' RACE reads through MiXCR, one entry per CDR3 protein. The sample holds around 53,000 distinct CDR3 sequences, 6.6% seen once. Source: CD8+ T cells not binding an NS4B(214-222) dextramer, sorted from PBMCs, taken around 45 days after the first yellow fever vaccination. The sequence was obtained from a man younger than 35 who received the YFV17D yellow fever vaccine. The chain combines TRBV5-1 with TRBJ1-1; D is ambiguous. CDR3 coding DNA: TGCGCCAGCAGCCCATTCGACCGCGCTAACACTGAAGCTTTCTTT. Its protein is CASSPFDRANTEAFF.